The T cell receptor beta chain described here comes from a study of human T cells and chemical hapten exposure. Only a few counts were recorded for this clonotype. Antigen unknown. Indicated time point: healthy volunteer bleed at 6 weeks. Unfractionated whole blood served as the source for total RNA extraction. Germline assignment: CDR1 KGHDR and CDR2 SFDVKD. The CDR3 has 16 amino acids. Trimming stripped 0 bases from V and 4 bases from J, with 11 bases between. Individual cDNA molecules each carried unique molecular identifiers attached by the library. Using its own MiXCR run on the RACE reads, TCRdb lists one record per CDR3 protein. The sample records tens of thousands of distinct CDR3 sequences, 3% to 4.5% being singletons. The study's findings and limits: Sensitization with DPC brought no change to TCRs above 1 in 1000 in frequency.

The chain couples TRBV24-1 to TRBJ2-2; D ambiguous. What was sequenced was whole blood. The source of this sequence is a human donor in good health. Some clones in this sample may be carry-over from other donors' samples. The CDR3: CATSDLRAKTTGELFF. In nucleotides, the CDR3 is TGTGCCACCAGTGATTTGCGGGCCAAGACCACCGGGGAGCTGTTTTTT.